This T cell receptor beta chain was recorded in a study of OX40 agonist ivuxolimab in advanced cancers. The trim removed 6 bases at V and 5 bases at J, leaving 8 bases unmatched. The CDR3 spans 15 residues. CDR1 MNHEY and CDR2 SMNVEV come from the germline V gene (reference sequence). Only in-frame clones appear in the TCRdb table, and some are missing; sequencing was by immunoSEQ multiplex PCR. The sample yields 80,000 to 95,000 clones, about 89% seen once. This clonotype originated in an adult with an advanced solid tumor such as melanoma, head and neck, liver or kidney cancer. This specimen was CD4+ or CD8+ T cells sorted from blood, taken in a trial of the OX40 agonist ivuxolimab. V gene TRBV27 combines with J gene TRBJ2-1, with 9 bases that match TRBD1. In DNA, the CDR3 is TGTGCCAGCAGCCTGGGAGGACAGGGGAACAATGAGCAGTTCTTC. Translating gives CASSLGGQGNNEQFF.